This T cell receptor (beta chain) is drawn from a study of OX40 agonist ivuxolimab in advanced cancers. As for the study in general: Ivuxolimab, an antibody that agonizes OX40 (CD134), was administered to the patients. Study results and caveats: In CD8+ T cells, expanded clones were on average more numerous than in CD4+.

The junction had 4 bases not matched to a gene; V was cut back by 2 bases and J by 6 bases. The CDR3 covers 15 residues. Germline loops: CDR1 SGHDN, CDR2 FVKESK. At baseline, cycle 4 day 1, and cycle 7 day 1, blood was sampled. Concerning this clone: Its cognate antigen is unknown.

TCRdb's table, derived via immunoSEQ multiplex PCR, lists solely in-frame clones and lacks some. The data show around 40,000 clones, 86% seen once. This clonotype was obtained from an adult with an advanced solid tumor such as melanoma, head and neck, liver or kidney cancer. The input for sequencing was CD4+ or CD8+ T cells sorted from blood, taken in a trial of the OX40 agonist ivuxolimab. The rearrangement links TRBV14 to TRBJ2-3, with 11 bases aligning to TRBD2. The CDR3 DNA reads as TGTGCCAGCAGCCAACCACTAGCGGGAGCGGATACGCAGTATTTT. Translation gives CASSQPLAGADTQYF.